The sequence of this TCR beta chain was determined in a study of blood T cell repertoires in COVID-19. Study overall: From the United States, Italy and Spain came samples of acute and convalescent COVID-19. Nucleic acid was either cDNA or gDNA, and it came from T cells, B-cell-depleted T cells, or PBMCs.

Germline CDR1 is LNHNV and CDR2 is YYDKDF (reference sequence). V was pared by 8 bases and J by 9 bases, with 8 bases of the junction left unmatched. The CDR3 consists of 14 residues. Original methodology: Amplification from reference gene primers served as the basis for estimated nucleated cell counts. Clones were sequenced by immunoSEQ multiplex PCR, and TCRdb holds only the in-frame ones, with some missing. Clone size and V and J calls were adopted from that table, with D and trimming inferred from the DNA. The sample yields 200,000 to 300,000 clones, over 75% seen once. This sequence originates from a human donor in a cohort sampled during active COVID-19. The specimen was peripheral blood. This rearrangement joins TRBV15 to TRBJ2-1, with TRBD1 matching over 12 bases. In DNA, the CDR3 is TGTGCCACCGACGAGGGACAGGGGGCGGGTGAGCAGTTCTTC. This encodes CATDEGQGAGEQFF.